These 13 T cell receptor beta chains share one sample of origin, sequenced in a study of T cell responses to AZD1222 COVID-19 vaccine. The method was immunoSEQ multiplex PCR; TCRdb's version includes in-frame clones alone and lacks a portion of them. The table has 90,000 to 150,000 clones, 70% to 90% seen once. This specimen was peripheral blood, taken on day 0 of AZD1222 vaccination. These receptors originate from an adult in good health.

The chain carries TRBV20-1 and TRBJ1-2; D unresolved. The germline CDR1 and CDR2 sequences are DFQATT and SNEGSKA (reference sequence). The CDR3 length is 10 residues. Trimming left V 3 bases short and J 6 bases short, with 5 bases between. CDR3 region: CSASIHGYTF. CDR3 DNA: TGCAGTGCTAGCATTCATGGCTACACCTTC.

The chain joins TRBV24-1 to TRBJ1-5; TRBD1 agrees at 7 bases. Per the germline V gene, CDR1 is KGHDR and CDR2 is SFDVKD. The CDR3 totals 17 residues. The trim removed 5 bases at V and 4 bases at J, leaving 13 bases unmatched. The CDR3 DNA reads as TGTGCCACCAGTGGGTCCGGGACAGAAAGTCAAAATCAGCCCCAGCATTTT. Amino acids: CATSGSGTESQNQPQHF.

The chain uses TRBV6-5 and TRBJ2-7; D gene ambiguous. The ends were cut back, 6 bases at V and 2 bases at J, with 11 bases in the middle. The germline V gene has CDR1 MNHEY and CDR2 SVGAGI. The CDR3 spans 13 residues. The CDR3 coding sequence is TGTGCCAGCAGGGCGGCGAGCCCCTACGAGCAGTACTTC. It specifies CASRAASPYEQYF.

This clone has just one count. The chain combines TRBV5-5 with TRBJ2-7; 7 bases align to TRBD2. Germline lookup yields CDR1 SGHKS and CDR2 YYEKEE (reference sequence). The CDR3 has 12 amino acids. Losses at the gene ends were 7 bases for V and 3 bases for J; bases not matched to a gene: 4. CDR3 sequence: CASRRDYYEQYF. CDR3 DNA sequence: TGTGCCAGCCGCCGGGACTACTACGAGCAGTACTTC.

This chain connects TRBV3-1 (or the pseudogene TRBV3-2) to TRBJ2-1; either TRBD1 or TRBD2 may supply D (5 bases each). Looked up from germline, CDR1 is LGHDT and CDR2 is YNNKEL (reference sequence). The V end was cut by 0 bases, the J end by 10 bases, with 13 bases between. The CDR3 is 14 amino acids. The CDR3 coding sequence is TGTGCCAGCAGCCAAGATGTCGGGACCGGGGAGCAGTTCTTC. Protein sequence: CASSQDVGTGEQFF.

On this clone itself: Other DNA sequences in the same sample also yield this CDR3. The chain recombines TRBV5-1 with TRBJ1-4; 11 bases align to TRBD1. From germline, CDR1 is SGHRS and CDR2 YFSETQ. J lost 5 bases, V lost 4 bases, and 4 bases had no gene match. The CDR3 contains 15 residues. The CDR3 coding sequence is TGCGCCAGCAGCCCCGGGACAGGGGGAAATGAAAAACTGTTTTTT. It codes for CASSPGTGGNEKLFF.

The V gene is TRBV12-5, the J gene TRBJ2-2; 8 nucleotides line up with TRBD2. This CDR3 spans 18 amino acids. V was pared by 0 bases and J by 1 base, with 7 bases of the junction left unmatched. The germline V gene has CDR1 LGHNT and CDR2 FRNRAP. The CDR3 reads CASGLVLGLAGNTGELFF. The CDR3 region has the DNA TGTGCTAGTGGTTTGGTACTGGGTCTAGCGGGGAACACCGGGGAGCTGTTTTTT.

The chain combines TRBV18 with TRBJ2-7; D is uncertain. CDR1 KGHSH and CDR2 LQKENI come from the germline V gene. The CDR3 consists of 12 residues. Trimming stripped 3 bases from V and 0 bases from J, with 3 bases between. The CDR3 spells CASSPSSYEQYF. CDR3 sequence (DNA): TGTGCCAGCTCACCGTCCTCCTACGAGCAGTACTTC.

This chain connects TRBV9 to TRBJ2-1, with 9 bases fitting TRBD1. The trim removed 3 bases at V and 10 bases at J, leaving 8 bases unmatched. The CDR3 runs to 14 residues. CDR1 is SGDLS and CDR2 is YYNGEE in the germline V gene. The CDR3 sequence: CASSALTGGEEQFF. The CDR3 DNA is TGTGCCAGCAGCGCACTCACAGGGGGCGAAGAGCAGTTCTTC.

A remark on this clone: At one boundary the junction diverges from the germline segment, which might be a read error. The V gene is TRBV28, the J gene TRBJ2-7; D is possibly TRBD2 (7 bases). Germline CDR1 reads MDHEN; CDR2 reads SYDVKM. This CDR3 has 12 residues. CDR3 DNA: TGTGCCAGCAGTCCCTCCGGTAGGGGGAGGGACTTC. Translated, it gives CASSPSGRGRDF.

The rearrangement joins TRBV10-3 to TRBJ2-7, with D hard to call. CDR1 is ENHRY, CDR2 SYGVKD, per germline. V was trimmed by 0 bases and J by 3 bases, leaving 3 bases between them. The CDR3 length is 12 residues. CDR3 residues: CAISESGYEQYF. The CDR3 bases are TGTGCCATCAGTGAGTCTGGCTACGAGCAGTACTTC.

J is TRBJ1-3 and V is TRBV7-8; no reliable D call. This CDR3 has 15 residues. V lost 5 bases to trimming and J lost 4 bases, with 15 bases between them. Germline V gene data show CDR1 as SGHVS and CDR2 as FQNEAQ. The CDR3 DNA reads TGTGCCAGCAGCCCCCCGGGCACAAGGGGAAACACCATATATTTT. Its protein is CASSPPGTRGNTIYF.

The chain has TRBV30 and TRBJ2-1; 9 bases match TRBD2. The J segment lost 6 bases and the V segment lost 4 bases, leaving 4 bases of the junction unmatched. Per the germline V gene, CDR1 is GTSNPN and CDR2 is SVGIG (reference sequence). The CDR3 sequence is 13 residues long. This chain's CDR3 is CAWISGSTNEQFF. DNA for the CDR3: TGTGCCTGGATTAGCGGGAGCACCAATGAGCAGTTCTTC.